One and the same sample provided the 22 T cell receptor beta chains below, sequenced in a study of sequential checkpoint blockade in melanoma. TCRdb keeps only in-frame clones here, not all; method: immunoSEQ multiplex PCR. The sample holds around 9,700 clones; roughly 50% are singletons and the top ten take 16%. Treatment indicated: randomized to nivolumab then ipilimumab (arm A) or the reverse (arm B). The starting material was CD8+ T cells sorted from blood (inferred from file names), obtained from a patient given nivolumab and ipilimumab in sequence. These receptor sequences come from a human donor with melanoma.

The genes are TRBV7-2 and TRBJ2-1; 14 nucleotides line up with TRBD2. The V gene end was trimmed by 5 bases and the J gene end by 6 bases; junction bases not matched to a gene: 6. The CDR3 is made up of 16 amino acids. CDR1 SGHTA and CDR2 FQGNSA come from the germline V gene. The CDR3 nucleotides are TGTGCCAGCAGCGGGGGTGGACTAGCGGGAGGCAATGAGCAGTTCTTC. It is translated as CASSGGGLAGGNEQFF.

This sequence joins TRBV18 and TRBJ2-1, with 9 nucleotides matching TRBD2. CDR1 KGHSH and CDR2 LQKENI come from the germline V gene. There are 17 residues in the CDR3. J gave up 7 bases and V 1 base, and 11 bases lay outside the gene matches. Written as DNA, the CDR3 is TGTGCCAGCTCACCACTTGCGGGGACTAGCCTAGGGAATGAGCAGTTCTTC. Amino acid sequence: CASSPLAGTSLGNEQFF. The whole variable domain, filled in from reference TRBV18 and TRBJ2-1, reads NAGVMQNPRHLVRRRGQEARLRCSPMKGHSHVYWYRQLPEEGLKFMVYLQKENIIDESGMPKERFSAEFPKEGPSILRIQQVVRGDSAAYFCASSPLAGTSLGNEQFFGPGTRLTVL.

The chain joins TRBV9 to TRBJ2-7; a weak D match, TRBD2 (7 bases). The germline V gene has CDR1 SGDLS and CDR2 YYNGEE. The CDR3 loop spans 14 amino acids. The ends were cut back, 4 bases at V and 4 bases at J, with 15 bases in the middle. This CDR3 is CASSPRGGEYEQYF. The CDR3 DNA reads TGTGCCAGCAGCCCAAGAGGGGGGGAATACGAGCAGTACTTC.

This clone was detected only a few times. One end of the junction varies from germline; a read error may be responsible. The sample carries other DNA sequences with the same CDR3. The genes are TRBV29-1 and TRBJ2-2; possibly TRBD2 for D (5 bases). From germline, CDR1 is SQVTM and CDR2 ANQGSEA. This CDR3 contains 12 residues. CDR3 DNA sequence: TGCAGCGTCCTTAGAGCCACCGGGGAGCTCTTTTTT. This codes for CSVLRATGELFF.

The rearrangement uses TRBV7-2 and TRBJ2-7; a weak D match, TRBD2 (6 bases). Germline V gives CDR1 SGHTA, CDR2 FQGNSA. Trimming stripped 8 bases from V and 4 bases from J, with 18 bases between. The CDR3 has 14 amino acids. The CDR3 region is CASGDLGSGYEQYF. As DNA, the CDR3 is TGTGCCAGCGGGGACTTGGGTTCGGGGTACGAGCAGTACTTC.

V gene TRBV19 combines with J gene TRBJ2-4, with 9 bases identical to TRBD1. The V and J ends lost 5 bases and 9 bases, in that order; junction bases with no gene match: 20. CDR1 LNHDA and CDR2 SQIVND come from the germline V gene (reference sequence). The CDR3 length is 18 residues. The CDR3 nucleotides read TGTGCCAGTAGTTTGGGGGCCCTTATGGACAGGGGAAGCGGCATTCAGTACTTC. Amino acids: CASSLGALMDRGSGIQYF.

This clone was found once. The chain uses TRBV29-1 and TRBJ1-1; no clear D gene. V was cut by 2 bases and J by 11 bases, with 15 bases left in between. CDR1 and CDR2 (germline): SQVTM, ANQGSEA. CDR3 size: 12 residues. Here the CDR3 reads CSVEFERAGAFF. The CDR3 DNA reads as TGCAGCGTTGAATTCGAGCGGGCCGGGGCTTTCTTT.

The chain employs TRBV30 and TRBJ1-2, with TRBD1 identical over 7 bases. Per germline, CDR1 GTSNPN and CDR2 SVGIG (reference sequence). CDR3 length: 18 residues. Trimming at V came to 1 base and at J to 7 bases, leaving 21 bases not matched to a gene. The CDR3 nucleotides read TGTGCCTGGAGTGCCCCTCCGACTTACCTGACAGGGAAGGCTGGCTACACCTTC. It translates to CAWSAPPTYLTGKAGYTF.

This clone has just a few counts. The genes are TRBV19 and TRBJ1-1; the D gene is possibly TRBD1 (5 bases). The V gene lost 3 bases and the J gene lost 4 bases, with 18 bases spanning the gap. This CDR3 is built from 16 residues. Germline assignment: CDR1 LNHDA and CDR2 SQIVND (reference sequence). The CDR3 sequence is CASSILSGRALTEAFF. The CDR3 DNA follows: TGTGCCAGTAGTATTCTTTCTGGCAGGGCCCTCACTGAAGCTTTCTTT.

This clone was counted a few times. The V call is TRBV21-1, the J call TRBJ1-5; the table's D gene call, TRBD1, was not cross checked with the DNA. TRBV21-1 is noted as a pseudogene. The CDR3 loop spans 15 amino acids. CDR3 protein: CASSVGSGQGQPQHF. In DNA form, the CDR3 reads TGTGCCAGCAGCGTCGGGTCCGGACAAGGACAGCCCCAGCATTTT.

V usage is TRBV5-5 and J usage is TRBJ2-1; 11 bases agree with TRBD1. The CDR3 spans 15 residues. CDR1 is SGHKS and CDR2 is YYEKEE in the germline V gene (reference sequence). Trimming took 4 bases from V and 4 from J; bases not matched to a gene: 4. The DNA for the CDR3 is TGTGCCAGCAGCCCGGACAGGGGGCTTTACAATGAGCAGTTCTTC. It encodes CASSPDRGLYNEQFF.

The gene calls are TRBV28 and TRBJ2-7; D call uncertain. The CDR3 extends over 13 amino acids. The germline CDR1 and CDR2 sequences are MDHEN and SYDVKM. Trimming took off 3 bases at V and 2 bases at J, with 8 bases between the two ends. CDR3 DNA sequence: TGTGCCAGCAGTTTCTCCCCTCCCTACGAGCAGTACTTC. Translation: CASSFSPPYEQYF.

CDR3 region: CASSLSARAYNEQFF. As DNA, the CDR3 is TGTGCCAGCAGCTTGAGCGCGAGGGCCTACAATGAGCAGTTCTTC. The chain couples TRBV7-9 to TRBJ2-1; possibly TRBD2 for D (5 bases). This CDR3 spans 15 amino acids. Germline V CDR1 and CDR2: SEHNR, FQNEAQ (reference sequence). V was trimmed by 3 bases and J by 2 bases, leaving 11 bases between them.

This chain links TRBV28 with TRBJ1-1; 7 bases align to TRBD1. The CDR3 has 12 amino acids. Trimming at V came to 2 bases and at J to 8 bases, leaving 2 bases not matched to a gene. The germline V gene has CDR1 MDHEN and CDR2 SYDVKM. Here the CDR3 DNA reads TGTGCCAGCAGTTTAGAGACAGGGGAAGCTTTCTTT. Protein product: CASSLETGEAFF.

The genes are TRBV28 and TRBJ2-3; 8 bases are shared with TRBD2. The germline V gene encodes CDR1 MDHEN and CDR2 SYDVKM. Trimming cost V 6 bases and J 5 bases; bases outside gene matches: 10. The CDR3 contains 15 residues. The CDR3 DNA is TGTGCCAGCAGGACTAAGCGGGAGAGGGTAGATACGCAGTATTTT. This codes for CASRTKRERVDTQYF.

This rearrangement joins TRBV7-3 to TRBJ2-7, with a possible D match to TRBD2 (6 bases). Between the trimmed V and J ends, which lost 1 base and 7 bases, there was a span of 17 bases. The CDR3 runs 15 residues. Germline lookup yields CDR1 SGHTA and CDR2 FQGTGA. The CDR3 DNA reads TGTGCCAGCAGCTTAATGGGCGGGGACCCCTGGGAGCAGTACTTC. It encodes CASSLMGGDPWEQYF.

The rearrangement links TRBV15 to TRBJ2-7, with TRBD2 identical over 9 bases. Per germline, CDR1 LNHNV and CDR2 YYDKDF (reference sequence). V lost 3 bases, J lost 6 bases, and 6 bases stayed unmatched. This CDR3 is built from 14 residues. CDR3 amino acids: CATSRGGLATEQYF. DNA for the CDR3: TGTGCCACCAGCAGGGGGGGACTAGCTACCGAGCAGTACTTC.

The V gene is TRBV4-2, the J gene TRBJ2-1; no clear D. Trimming left V 0 bases short and J 10 bases short, with 16 bases between. Germline values: CDR1 LGHNA, CDR2 YNFKEQ. The CDR3 length is 15 residues. In nucleotides, the CDR3 is TGTGCCAGCAGCCAAGATGGAGACCTTTTAGCAGAGCAGTTCTTC. Translation: CASSQDGDLLAEQFF.

The chain recombines TRBV27 with TRBJ2-5; tentatively, D is TRBD2 (6 bases). The CDR3 consists of 14 residues. V was clipped by 8 bases and J by 2 bases, with 15 bases between them. From germline, CDR1 is MNHEY and CDR2 SMNVEV (reference sequence). Here the CDR3 reads CASAEDYLQETQYF. The DNA for the CDR3 is TGTGCCAGCGCCGAGGACTACCTTCAAGAGACCCAGTACTTC.

V is TRBV27 and J is TRBJ1-2; TRBD1 aligns across 12 bases. CDR1 and CDR2 (germline): MNHEY, SMNVEV (reference sequence). The CDR3 consists of 15 residues. V lost 8 bases, J lost 5 bases, and 9 bases stayed unmatched. CDR3 sequence (DNA): TGTGCCAGCGGGGCGGGACAGGGGGCAGGTTATGGCTACACCTTC. This encodes CASGAGQGAGYGYTF.

The DNA for the CDR3 is TGTGCCGTCCAAACAGGGGGCCGGGAGACCCAGTACTTC. Translation gives CAVQTGGRETQYF. The rearrangement joins TRBV28 to TRBJ2-5; 9 positions match TRBD1. This CDR3 contains 13 residues. Per germline, CDR1 MDHEN and CDR2 SYDVKM. V lost 11 bases and J lost 5; bases outside the gene matches: 9.

The genes are TRBV6-1 and TRBJ2-1; TRBD2 aligns across 15 bases. CDR1 and CDR2 (germline): MNHNS, SASEGT. The V segment lost 4 bases and the J segment 8 bases; nucleotides outside the gene matches: 6. The CDR3 has 16 residues. CDR3 amino acids: CASSAGTSGRWYEQFF. CDR3 coding DNA: TGTGCCAGCAGTGCCGGGACTAGCGGGAGGTGGTATGAGCAGTTCTTC.